This T cell receptor (beta chain) came from a study of blood T cell repertoires in COVID-19. Across the whole study: Whether acute or convalescent, the COVID-19 samples came from the United States, Italy and Spain.

Per the original data handling: Cell counts per sample came from amplifying reference gene primers. The method was immunoSEQ multiplex PCR; TCRdb's version includes in-frame clones alone and lacks a portion of them. The V and J calls and the clone size are those of that table, but D and trimming were determined from the DNA. The sample lists 200,000 to 300,000 clones, about 87% seen once, with around 6.5% in the top ten. The source material was peripheral blood. The sequence was collected from a woman in her 30s with COVID-19, enrolled during active disease.

The DNA of the CDR3 is TGTGCCAGCAGCGGAACCGACAGGCGATACACAGATACGCAGTATTTT. It specifies CASSGTDRRYTDTQYF. The chain is built from TRBV5-6 and TRBJ2-3; possible D gene TRBD1, 6 bases. Looked up from germline, CDR1 is SGHDT and CDR2 is YYEEEE. V lost 4 bases and J lost 2, with 17 bases in between. This CDR3 contains 16 residues.